The rows below give T cell receptor beta chains drawn from one sample of a study of shared clonotypes between healthy human individuals. Here immunoSEQ multiplex PCR was the method, and the copy in TCRdb shows in-frame clones only, minus some. The sample consists of hundreds of thousands of clones, over 65% of them appearing once. Sequenced material: PBMCs. Receptors were obtained from a woman aged 35 to 49 in good health. Some clones in this sample may be carry-over from other donors' samples. CDR3s include the opening cysteine and the closing phenylalanine or tryptophan. Fields, in order: D gene, V gene, J gene, clone size, CDR3 DNA, CDR3 protein. A D gene is named only where the DNA matches it firmly. Some rows mark clone size as missing; the rest say once, few, many or name a class of expanded clone.

TRBD2	TRBV6-1	TRBJ2-7	many	TGTGCCAGCAGTGAGGGACTAGAAACCTACGAGCAGTACTTC	CASSEGLETYEQYF
TRBD2	TRBV7-2	TRBJ2-7	.	TGTGCCAGCAGGTTTAGGGCGGGAGCCTACGAGCAGTACTTC	CASRFRAGAYEQYF
.	TRBV6-1	TRBJ1-1	.	TGTGCCAGCAGTGATAACAGGGCCACTGAAGCTTTCTTT	CASSDNRATEAFF
.	TRBV4-3	TRBJ2-1	.	TGCGCCAGCAGCCAAAACGCGGGAACTTACAATGAGCAGTTCTTC	CASSQNAGTYNEQFF
TRBD1	TRBV19	TRBJ2-7	.	TGTGCCAGTAGCCTGAGCCACGGGACAGGGGTCTACGAGCAGTACTTC	CASSLSHGTGVYEQYF
.	TRBV28	TRBJ2-3	.	TGTGCCAGCAGTTCCCGGGACACTCCGGCGGATACGCAGTATTTT	CASSSRDTPADTQYF
TRBD2	TRBV2	TRBJ2-5	.	TGTGCCAGCAAGCTAGCGGGAGTAGGGGAGACCCAGTACTTC	CASKLAGVGETQYF
TRBD2	TRBV28	TRBJ2-7	many	TGTGCCAGCAGTTCTAGCGGGTTTTTAATCAACGAGCAGTACTTC	CASSSSGFLINEQYF
.	TRBV4-3	TRBJ1-2	.	TGCGCCAGCAGCCAAGACGCGCAGGGATCTGGCTACACCTTC	CASSQDAQGSGYTF
.	TRBV29-1	TRBJ2-1	.	TGCAGCGTTGAGAGGAATCCTGCGAGTGAGCAGTTCTTC	CSVERNPASEQFF